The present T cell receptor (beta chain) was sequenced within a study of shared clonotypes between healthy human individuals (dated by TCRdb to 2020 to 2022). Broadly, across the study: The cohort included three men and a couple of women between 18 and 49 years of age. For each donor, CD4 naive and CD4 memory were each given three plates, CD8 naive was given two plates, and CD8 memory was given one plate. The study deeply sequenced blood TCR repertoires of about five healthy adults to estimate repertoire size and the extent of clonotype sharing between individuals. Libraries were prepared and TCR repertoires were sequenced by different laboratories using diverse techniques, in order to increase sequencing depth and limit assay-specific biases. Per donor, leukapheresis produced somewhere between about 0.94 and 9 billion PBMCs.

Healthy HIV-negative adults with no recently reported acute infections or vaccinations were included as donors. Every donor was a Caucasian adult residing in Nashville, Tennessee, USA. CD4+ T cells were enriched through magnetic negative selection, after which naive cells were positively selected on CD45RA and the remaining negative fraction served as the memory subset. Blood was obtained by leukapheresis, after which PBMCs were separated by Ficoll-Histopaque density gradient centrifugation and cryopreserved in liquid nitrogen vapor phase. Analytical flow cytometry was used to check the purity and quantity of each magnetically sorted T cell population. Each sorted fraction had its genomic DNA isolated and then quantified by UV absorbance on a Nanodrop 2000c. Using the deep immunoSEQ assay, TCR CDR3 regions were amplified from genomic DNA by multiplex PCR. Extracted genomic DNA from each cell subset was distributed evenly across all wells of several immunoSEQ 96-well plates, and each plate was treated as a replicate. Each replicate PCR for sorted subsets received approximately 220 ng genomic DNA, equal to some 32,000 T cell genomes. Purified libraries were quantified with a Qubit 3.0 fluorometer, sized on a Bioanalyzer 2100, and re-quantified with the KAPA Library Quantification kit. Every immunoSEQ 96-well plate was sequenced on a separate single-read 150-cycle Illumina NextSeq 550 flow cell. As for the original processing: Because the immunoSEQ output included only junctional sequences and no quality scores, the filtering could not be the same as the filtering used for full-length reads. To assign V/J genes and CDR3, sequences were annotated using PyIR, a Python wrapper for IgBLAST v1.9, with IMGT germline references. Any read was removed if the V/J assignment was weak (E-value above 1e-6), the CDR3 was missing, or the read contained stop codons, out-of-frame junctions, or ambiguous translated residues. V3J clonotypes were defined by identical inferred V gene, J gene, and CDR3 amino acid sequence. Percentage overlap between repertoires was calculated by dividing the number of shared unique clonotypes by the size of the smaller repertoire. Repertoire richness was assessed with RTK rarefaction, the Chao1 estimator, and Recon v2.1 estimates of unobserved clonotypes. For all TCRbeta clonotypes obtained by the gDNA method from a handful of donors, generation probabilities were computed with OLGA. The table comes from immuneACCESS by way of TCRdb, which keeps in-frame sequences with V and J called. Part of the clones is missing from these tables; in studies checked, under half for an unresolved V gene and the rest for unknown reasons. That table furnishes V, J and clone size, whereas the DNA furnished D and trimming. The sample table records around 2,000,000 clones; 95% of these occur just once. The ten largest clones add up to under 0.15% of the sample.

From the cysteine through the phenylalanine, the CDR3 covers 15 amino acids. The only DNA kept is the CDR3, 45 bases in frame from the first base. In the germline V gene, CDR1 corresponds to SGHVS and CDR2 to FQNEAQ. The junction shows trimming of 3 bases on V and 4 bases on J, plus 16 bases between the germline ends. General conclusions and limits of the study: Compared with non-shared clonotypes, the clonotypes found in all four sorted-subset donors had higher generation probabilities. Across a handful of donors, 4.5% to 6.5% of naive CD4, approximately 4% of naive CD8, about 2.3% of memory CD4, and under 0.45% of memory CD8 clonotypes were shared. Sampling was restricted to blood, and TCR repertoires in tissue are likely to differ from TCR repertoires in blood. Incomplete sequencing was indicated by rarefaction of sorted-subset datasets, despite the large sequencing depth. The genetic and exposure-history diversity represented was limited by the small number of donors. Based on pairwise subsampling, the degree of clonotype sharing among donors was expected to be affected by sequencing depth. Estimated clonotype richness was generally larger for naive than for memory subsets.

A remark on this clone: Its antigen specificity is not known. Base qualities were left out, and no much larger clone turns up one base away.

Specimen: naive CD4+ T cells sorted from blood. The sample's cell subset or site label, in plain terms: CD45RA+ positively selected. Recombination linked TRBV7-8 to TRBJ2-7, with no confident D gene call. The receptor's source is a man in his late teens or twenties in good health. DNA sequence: TGTGCCAGCAGCTTTCCCACTGGCCTGGAATACGAGCAGTACTTC. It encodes CASSFPTGLEYEQYF. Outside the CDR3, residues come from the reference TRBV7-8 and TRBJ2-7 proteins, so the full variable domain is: GAGVSQSPRYKVAKRGQDVALRCDPISGHVSLFWYQQALGQGPEFLTYFQNEAQLDKSGLPSDRFFAERPEGSVSTLKIQRTQQEDSAVYLCASSFPTGLEYEQYFGPGTRLTVT.